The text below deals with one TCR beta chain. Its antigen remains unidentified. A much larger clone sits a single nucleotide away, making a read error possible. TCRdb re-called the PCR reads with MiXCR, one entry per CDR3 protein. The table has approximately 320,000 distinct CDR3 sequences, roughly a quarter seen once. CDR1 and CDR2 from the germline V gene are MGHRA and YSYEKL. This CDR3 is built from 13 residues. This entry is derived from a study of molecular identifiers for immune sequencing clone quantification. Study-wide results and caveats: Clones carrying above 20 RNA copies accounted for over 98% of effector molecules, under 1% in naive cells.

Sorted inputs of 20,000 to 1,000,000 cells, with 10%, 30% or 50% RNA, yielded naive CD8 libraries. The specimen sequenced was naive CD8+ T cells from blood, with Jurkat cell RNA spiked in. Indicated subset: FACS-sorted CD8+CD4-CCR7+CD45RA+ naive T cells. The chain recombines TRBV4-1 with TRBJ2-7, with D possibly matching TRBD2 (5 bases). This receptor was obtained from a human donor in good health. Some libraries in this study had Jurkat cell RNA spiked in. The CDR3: CAGSQVEGTEQYF. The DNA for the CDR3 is TGCGCCGGCAGCCAAGTTGAGGGAACCGAGCAGTACTTC.